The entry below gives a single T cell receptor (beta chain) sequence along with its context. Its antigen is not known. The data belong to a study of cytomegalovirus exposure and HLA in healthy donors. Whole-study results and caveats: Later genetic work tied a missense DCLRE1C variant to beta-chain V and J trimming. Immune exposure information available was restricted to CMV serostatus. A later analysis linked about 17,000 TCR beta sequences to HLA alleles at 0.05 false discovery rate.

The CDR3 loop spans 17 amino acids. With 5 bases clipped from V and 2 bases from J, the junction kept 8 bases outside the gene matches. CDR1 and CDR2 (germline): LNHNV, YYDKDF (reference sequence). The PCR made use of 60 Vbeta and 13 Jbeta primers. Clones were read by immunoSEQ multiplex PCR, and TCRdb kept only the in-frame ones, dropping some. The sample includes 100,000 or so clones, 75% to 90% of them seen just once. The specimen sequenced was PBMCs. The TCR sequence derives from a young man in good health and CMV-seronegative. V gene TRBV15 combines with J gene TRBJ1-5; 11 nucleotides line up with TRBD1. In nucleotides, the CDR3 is TGTGCCACCAGCGCCTGGACAGGGGGCCGGGGCAATCAGCCCCAGCATTTT. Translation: CATSAWTGGRGNQPQHF.